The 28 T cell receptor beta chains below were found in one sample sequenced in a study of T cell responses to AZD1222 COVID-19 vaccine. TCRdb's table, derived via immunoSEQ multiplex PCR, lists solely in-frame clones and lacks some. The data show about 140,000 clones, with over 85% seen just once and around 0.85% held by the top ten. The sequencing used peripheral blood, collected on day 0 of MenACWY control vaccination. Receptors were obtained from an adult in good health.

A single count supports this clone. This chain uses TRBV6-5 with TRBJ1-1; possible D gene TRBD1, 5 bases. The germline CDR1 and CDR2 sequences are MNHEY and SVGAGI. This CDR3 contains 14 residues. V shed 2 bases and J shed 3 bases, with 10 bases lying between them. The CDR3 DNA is TGTGCCAGCAGTTACCGGGGCAGGGACACTGAAGCTTTCTTT. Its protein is CASSYRGRDTEAFF.

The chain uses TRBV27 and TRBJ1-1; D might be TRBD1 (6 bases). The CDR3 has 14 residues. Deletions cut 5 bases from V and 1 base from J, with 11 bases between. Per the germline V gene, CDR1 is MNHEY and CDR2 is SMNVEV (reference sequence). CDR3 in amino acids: CASSPGQWNTEAFF. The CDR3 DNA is TGTGCCAGCAGTCCCGGACAGTGGAACACTGAAGCTTTCTTT.

Written as DNA, the CDR3 is TGTGCCAGCAGCTTTTTCCGAAGCAAGGGAAGCAATCAGCCCCAGCATTTT. Amino acid sequence: CASSFFRSKGSNQPQHF. This chain uses TRBV5-8 with TRBJ1-5, with unresolved D. CDR3 length: 17 residues. The V end was cut by 2 bases, the J end by 1 base, with 16 bases between. Germline V gene data show CDR1 as SGHTS and CDR2 as YDEGEE.

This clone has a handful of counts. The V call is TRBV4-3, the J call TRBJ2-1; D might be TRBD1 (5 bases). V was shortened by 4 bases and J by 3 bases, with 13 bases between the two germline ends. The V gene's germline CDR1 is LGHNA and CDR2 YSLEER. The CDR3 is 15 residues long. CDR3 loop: CASSREGEGYNEQFF. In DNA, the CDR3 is TGCGCCAGCAGCCGAGAAGGGGAAGGCTACAATGAGCAGTTCTTC.

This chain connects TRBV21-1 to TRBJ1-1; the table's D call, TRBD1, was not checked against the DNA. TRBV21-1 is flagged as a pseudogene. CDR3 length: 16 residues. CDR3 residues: CASSAKVGRTNTEAFF. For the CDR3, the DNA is TGTGCCAGCAGCGCCAAAGTGGGGCGGACGAACACTGAAGCTTTCTTT.

The CDR3 spells CASSQVTLSGNTIYF. CDR3 DNA sequence: TGTGCCAGCAGCCAAGTCACCCTCTCTGGAAACACCATATATTTT. This sequence joins TRBV3-1 (or the pseudogene TRBV3-2) and TRBJ1-3; no firm D call. This CDR3 has 15 amino acids. CDR1 LGHDT and CDR2 YNNKEL come from the germline V gene (reference sequence). V lost 1 base to trimming and J lost 0 bases, with 7 bases between them.

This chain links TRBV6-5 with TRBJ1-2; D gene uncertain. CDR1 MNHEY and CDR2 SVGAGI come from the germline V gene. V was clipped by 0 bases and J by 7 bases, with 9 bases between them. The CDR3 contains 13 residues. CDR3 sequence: CASSYSGISGYTF. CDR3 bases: TGTGCCAGCAGTTACTCAGGGATAAGTGGCTACACCTTC.

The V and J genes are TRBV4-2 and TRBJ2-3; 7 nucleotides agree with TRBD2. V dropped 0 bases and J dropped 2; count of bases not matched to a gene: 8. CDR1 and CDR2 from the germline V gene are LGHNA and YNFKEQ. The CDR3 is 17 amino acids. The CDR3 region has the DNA TGTGCCAGCAGCCAAGATGATACTAGCGAATTCACAGATACGCAGTATTTT. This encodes CASSQDDTSEFTDTQYF.

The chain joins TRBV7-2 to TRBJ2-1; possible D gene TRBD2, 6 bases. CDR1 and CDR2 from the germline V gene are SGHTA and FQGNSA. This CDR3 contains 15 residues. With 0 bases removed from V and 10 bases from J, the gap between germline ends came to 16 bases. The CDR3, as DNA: TGTGCCAGCAGCTTAGCTTCTGGGGGGTCGAGAGAGCAGTTCTTC. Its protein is CASSLASGGSREQFF.

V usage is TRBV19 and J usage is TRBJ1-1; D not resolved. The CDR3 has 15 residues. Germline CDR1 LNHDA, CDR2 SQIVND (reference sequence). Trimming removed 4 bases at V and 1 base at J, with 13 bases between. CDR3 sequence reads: CASSTNHRRNTEAFF. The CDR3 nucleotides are TGTGCCAGTAGTACCAATCACCGACGGAACACTGAAGCTTTCTTT.

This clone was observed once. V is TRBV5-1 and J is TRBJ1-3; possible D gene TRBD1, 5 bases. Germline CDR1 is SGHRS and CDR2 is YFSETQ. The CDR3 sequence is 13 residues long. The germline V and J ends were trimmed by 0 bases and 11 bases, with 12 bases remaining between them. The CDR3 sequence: CASSLGGWNAIYF. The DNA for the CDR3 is TGCGCCAGCAGCTTGGGGGGCTGGAACGCCATATATTTT. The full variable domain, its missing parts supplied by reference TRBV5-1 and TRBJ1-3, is KAGVTQTPRYLIKTRGQQVTLSCSPISGHRSVSWYQQTPGQGLQFLFEYFSETQRNKGNFPGRFSGRQFSNSRSEMNVSTLELGDSALYLCASSLGGWNAIYFGEGSWLTVV.

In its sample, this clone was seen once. The CDR3 here is CASSPVGYGYTF. The DNA for the CDR3 is TGTGCCAGCAGCCCGGTGGGTTATGGCTACACCTTC. The chain has TRBV9 and TRBJ1-2; D is unclear. The CDR3 has 12 residues. CDR1 SGDLS and CDR2 YYNGEE come from the germline V gene. V was trimmed by 4 bases and J by 5 bases, leaving 9 bases between them.

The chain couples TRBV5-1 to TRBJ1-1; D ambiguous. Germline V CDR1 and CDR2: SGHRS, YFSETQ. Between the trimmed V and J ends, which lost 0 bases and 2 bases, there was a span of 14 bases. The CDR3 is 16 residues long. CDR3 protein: CASSLGKVPTNTEAFF. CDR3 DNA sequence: TGCGCCAGCAGCTTGGGAAAGGTACCTACCAACACTGAAGCTTTCTTT.

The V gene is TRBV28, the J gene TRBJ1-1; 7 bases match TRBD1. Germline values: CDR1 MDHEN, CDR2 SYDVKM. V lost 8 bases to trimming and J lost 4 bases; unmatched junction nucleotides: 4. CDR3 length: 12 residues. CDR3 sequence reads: CASSAGGTEAFF. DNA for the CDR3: TGTGCCAGCTCAGCAGGGGGCACTGAAGCTTTCTTT.

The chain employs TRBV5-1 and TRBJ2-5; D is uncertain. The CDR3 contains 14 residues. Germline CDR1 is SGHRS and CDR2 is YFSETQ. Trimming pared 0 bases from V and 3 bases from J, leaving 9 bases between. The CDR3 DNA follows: TGCGCCAGCAGCTTGGTGGCAGGAAAAGAGACCCAGTACTTC. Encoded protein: CASSLVAGKETQYF.

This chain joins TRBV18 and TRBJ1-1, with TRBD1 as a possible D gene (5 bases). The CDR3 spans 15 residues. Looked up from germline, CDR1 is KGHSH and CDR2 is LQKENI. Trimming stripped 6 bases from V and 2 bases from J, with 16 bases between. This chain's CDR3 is CASSPNLGVNTEAFF. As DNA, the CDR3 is TGTGCCAGCTCCCCAAACTTAGGGGTCAACACTGAAGCTTTCTTT. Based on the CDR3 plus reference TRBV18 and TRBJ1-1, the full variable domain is NAGVMQNPRHLVRRRGQEARLRCSPMKGHSHVYWYRQLPEEGLKFMVYLQKENIIDESGMPKERFSAEFPKEGPSILRIQQVVRGDSAAYFCASSPNLGVNTEAFFGQGTRLTVV.

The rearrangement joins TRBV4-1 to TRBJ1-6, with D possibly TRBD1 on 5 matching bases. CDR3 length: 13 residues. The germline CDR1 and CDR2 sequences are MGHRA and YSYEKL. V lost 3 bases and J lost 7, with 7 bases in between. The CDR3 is CASSQGENSPLHF. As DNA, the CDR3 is TGCGCCAGCAGCCAGGGGGAGAATTCACCCCTCCACTTT.

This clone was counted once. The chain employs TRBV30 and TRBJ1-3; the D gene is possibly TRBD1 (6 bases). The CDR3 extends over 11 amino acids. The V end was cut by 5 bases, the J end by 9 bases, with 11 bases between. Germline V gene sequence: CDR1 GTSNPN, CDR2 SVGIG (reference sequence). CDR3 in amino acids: CAWDEGGTIYF. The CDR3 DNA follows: TGTGCCTGGGACGAAGGGGGCACCATATATTTT. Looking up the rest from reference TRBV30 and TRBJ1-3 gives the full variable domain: SQTIHQWPATLVQPVGSPLSLECTVEGTSNPNLYWYRQAAGRGLQLLFYSVGIGQISSEVPQNLSASRPQDRQFILSSKKLLLSDSGFYLCAWDEGGTIYFGEGSWLTVV.

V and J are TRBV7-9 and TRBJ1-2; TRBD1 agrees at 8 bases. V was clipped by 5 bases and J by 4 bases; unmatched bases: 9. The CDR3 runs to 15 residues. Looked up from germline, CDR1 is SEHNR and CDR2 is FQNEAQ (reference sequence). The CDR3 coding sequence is TGTGCCAGCAGCCTCAGGGGGCGGTGGTTCTATGGCTACACCTTC. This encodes CASSLRGRWFYGYTF.

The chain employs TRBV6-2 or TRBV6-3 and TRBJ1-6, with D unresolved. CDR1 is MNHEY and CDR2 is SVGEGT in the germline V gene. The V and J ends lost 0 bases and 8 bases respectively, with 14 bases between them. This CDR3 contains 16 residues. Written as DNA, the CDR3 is TGTGCCAGCAGTTACTCGAAGTGGCCAGTCTATTCACCCCTCCACTTT. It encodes CASSYSKWPVYSPLHF.

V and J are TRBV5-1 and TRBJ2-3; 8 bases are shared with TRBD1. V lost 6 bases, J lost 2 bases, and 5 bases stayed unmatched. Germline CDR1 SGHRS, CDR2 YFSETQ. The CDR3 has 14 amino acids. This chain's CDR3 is CASTLTGATDTQYF. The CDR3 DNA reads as TGCGCCAGCACTCTGACAGGGGCCACAGATACGCAGTATTTT.

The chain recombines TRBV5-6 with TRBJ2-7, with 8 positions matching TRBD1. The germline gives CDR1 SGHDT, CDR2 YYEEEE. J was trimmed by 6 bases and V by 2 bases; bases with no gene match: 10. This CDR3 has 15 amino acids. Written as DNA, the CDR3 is TGTGCCAGCAGCTTCCCTATTACGACAGGGGTCGAGCAGTACTTC. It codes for CASSFPITTGVEQYF.

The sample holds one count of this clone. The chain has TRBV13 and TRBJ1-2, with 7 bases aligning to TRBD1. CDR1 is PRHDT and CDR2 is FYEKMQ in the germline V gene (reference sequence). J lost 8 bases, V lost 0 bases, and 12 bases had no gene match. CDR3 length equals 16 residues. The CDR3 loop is CASSLGRRQGRHGYTF. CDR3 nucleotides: TGTGCCAGCAGCTTAGGCCGAAGACAGGGAAGACACGGCTACACCTTC.

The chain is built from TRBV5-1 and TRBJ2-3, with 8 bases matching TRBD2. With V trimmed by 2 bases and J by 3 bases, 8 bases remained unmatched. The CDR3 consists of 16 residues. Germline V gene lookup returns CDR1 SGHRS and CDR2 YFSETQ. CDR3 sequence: CASSLVGGALTDTQYF. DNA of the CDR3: TGCGCCAGCAGCTTAGTCGGGGGGGCGTTAACAGATACGCAGTATTTT.

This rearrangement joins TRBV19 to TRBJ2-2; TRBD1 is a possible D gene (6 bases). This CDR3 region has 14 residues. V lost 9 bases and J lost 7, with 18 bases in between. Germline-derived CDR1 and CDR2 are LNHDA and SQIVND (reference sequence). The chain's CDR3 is CASRRAGEVGELFF. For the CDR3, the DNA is TGTGCCAGCCGGAGAGCAGGGGAAGTCGGGGAGCTGTTTTTT.

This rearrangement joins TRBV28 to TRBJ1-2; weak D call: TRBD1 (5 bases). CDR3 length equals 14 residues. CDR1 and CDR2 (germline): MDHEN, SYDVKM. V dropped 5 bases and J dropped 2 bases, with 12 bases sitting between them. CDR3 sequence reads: CASSLRGANYGYTF. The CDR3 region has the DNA TGTGCCAGCAGTCTCCGGGGCGCAAACTATGGCTACACCTTC.

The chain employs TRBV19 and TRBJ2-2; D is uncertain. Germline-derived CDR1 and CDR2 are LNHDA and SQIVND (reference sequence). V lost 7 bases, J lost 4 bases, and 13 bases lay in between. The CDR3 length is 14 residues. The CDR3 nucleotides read TGTGCCAGTAAATCCAACCCCGCCACCGGGGAGCTGTTTTTT. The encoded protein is CASKSNPATGELFF.

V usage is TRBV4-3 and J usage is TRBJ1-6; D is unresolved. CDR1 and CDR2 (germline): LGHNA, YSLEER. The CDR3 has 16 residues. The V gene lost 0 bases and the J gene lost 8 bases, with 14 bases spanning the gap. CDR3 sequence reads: CASSQDLEIVYSPLHF. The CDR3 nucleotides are TGCGCCAGCAGCCAAGATCTAGAAATAGTTTATTCACCCCTCCACTTT.